This TCR beta chain is drawn from a study of radiotherapy plus CTLA-4 blockade in lung cancer listed by TCRdb under 2018. About the full investigation: Among the enrolled patients, 15% to 20% had an objective response, and roughly 30% reached disease control.

Results the study describes overall, beyond this receptor: TCR clones derived from tumors expanded in peripheral blood after treatment with radiotherapy and ipilimumab. Increased serum interferon-beta after radiation, together with early dynamic changes in blood T cell clones, were reported to be the strongest predictors of response.

The study tested focal radiation therapy combined with CTLA-4 blockade (ipilimumab) in patients with chemo-refractory metastatic non-small-cell lung cancer. Libraries were constructed by the immunoSEQ multiplex PCR assay. Sourced from immuneACCESS, this table was stored by TCRdb with only in-frame sequences that have V and J called. A share of the clones is absent; for the studies checked, an unresolved V gene accounts for under half, and the remainder has no known explanation. This sample gives 50,000 to 65,000 clones in total; about 76% of them show up just once. 7.5% to 9.5% of the sample belongs to the ten largest clones. Details on this clone: Its antigen remains undetermined. Base qualities are not recorded, but no much larger clone differs from it by a single base.

The CDR3, cysteine through phenylalanine, is 14 amino acids long. Only the CDR3 portion is preserved as DNA: 42 bases, with reading frame beginning at the first base. Sequences GTSNPN (CDR1) and SVGIG (CDR2) are obtained from the germline V gene (reference sequence). Trimming costs V 8 bases and J 4 bases, and their ends lie 20 bases apart. The chain joins TRBV30 to TRBJ1-2; TRBD1 is possibly the D segment (6 matching bases). The sequence was obtained from a human donor with non-small cell lung cancer who had a complete response to radiotherapy plus ipilimumab. Sample: peripheral blood, taken from a patient treated with radiotherapy plus ipilimumab. The DNA is TGTGCCGTTAGGGGGGGCGAGGTGTCCTATGGCTACACCTTC. This yields the protein CAVRGGEVSYGYTF.